Shown below are 29 T cell receptor beta chains from a single sample sequenced in a study of identical twins. Each CDR3 protein is one row after TCRdb ran MiXCR on the 5' RACE reads. This repertoire shows 450,000 or so distinct CDR3 sequences, 13% to 15% found once; its top ten account for approximately 0.52%. These data also featured in a second study, about yellow fever vaccine responses in identical twins.

Source material: CD4+ T cells sorted from blood. The receptors originated from a woman aged 18-30 years in good health.

This clonotype turned up a few times. The gene calls are TRBV11-1 and TRBJ2-4; D possibly corresponds to TRBD1 (6 bases). The ends were cut back, 4 bases at V and 1 base at J, with 11 bases in the middle. Looked up from germline, CDR1 is SGHAT and CDR2 is FQDESV (reference sequence). The CDR3 spans 15 residues. For the CDR3, the DNA is TGTGCCAGCAGCTCGCCAGGGGTGGCCAAAAACATTCAGTACTTC. Translated, it gives CASSSPGVAKNIQYF.

The chain couples TRBV3-1 to TRBJ2-7, with TRBD1 matching over 9 bases. Germline V gene sequence: CDR1 LGHDT, CDR2 YNNKEL (reference sequence). There are 18 residues in the CDR3. The V and J ends lost 5 bases and 2 bases, in that order; junction bases with no gene match: 16. CDR3: CASSTEALGDRAPYEQYF. CDR3 DNA sequence: TGTGCCAGCAGCACTGAAGCCCTTGGGGACAGGGCCCCCTACGAGCAGTACTTC.

This clonotype was counted only a few times. The chain employs TRBV5-1 and TRBJ2-3; 10 nucleotides match TRBD2. V lost 7 bases, J lost 3 bases, and 5 bases stayed unmatched. This CDR3 comprises 14 residues. The germline V gene has CDR1 SGHRS and CDR2 YFSETQ. The CDR3 loop reads CASATSGATDTQYF. CDR3 DNA sequence: TGCGCCAGCGCTACTAGCGGGGCGACAGATACGCAGTATTTT.

The rearrangement links TRBV5-1 to TRBJ2-1; 8 bases fit TRBD2. The CDR3 is 14 residues long. Trimming at V came to 5 bases and at J to 5 bases, leaving 6 bases not matched to a gene. Germline V gene lookup returns CDR1 SGHRS and CDR2 YFSETQ. The chain's CDR3 is CASRTGTSHNEQFF. CDR3 coding DNA: TGCGCCAGCAGGACCGGGACTAGTCACAATGAGCAGTTCTTC.

This clonotype has ten or more counts. This chain uses TRBV10-3 with TRBJ2-1; D possibly corresponds to TRBD2 (6 bases). This CDR3 spans 12 amino acids. Trimming stripped 11 bases from V and 4 bases from J, with 12 bases between. Germline-derived CDR1 and CDR2 are ENHRY and SYGVKD. In nucleotides, the CDR3 is TGTGCCGGGGGGTCGGAATACAATGAGCAGTTCTTC. This encodes CAGGSEYNEQFF.

The chain joins TRBV12-3 or TRBV12-4 to TRBJ1-1, with D tentatively TRBD1 (6 bases). V lost 4 bases and J 6 bases, leaving 15 bases between the germline ends. This CDR3 contains 14 residues. CDR3 coding DNA: TGTGCCAGCAGTTCGGGACAAGAGGCACCTGAAGCTTTCTTT. This translates into CASSSGQEAPEAFF.

The chain employs TRBV5-5 and TRBJ2-7; a possible D gene is TRBD1 (6 bases). This CDR3 spans 14 amino acids. Deletions cut 3 bases from V and 7 bases from J, with 17 bases between. Germline CDR1 SGHKS, CDR2 YYEKEE (reference sequence). The CDR3, as DNA: TGTGCCAGCAGCTCCGGAAGAGGACAGATAGAGCAGTACTTC. The encoded protein is CASSSGRGQIEQYF.

This clonotype has more than one count but fewer than ten. The V gene is TRBV24-1, the J gene TRBJ2-1; the match to TRBD1 covers 8 bases. Trimming took 1 base from V and 3 from J; bases not matched to a gene: 1. CDR3 length: 15 amino acids. CDR1 is KGHDR and CDR2 is SFDVKD in the germline V gene. The CDR3 reads CATSDFGQGYNEQFF. Here the CDR3 DNA reads TGTGCCACCAGTGATTTTGGACAGGGCTACAATGAGCAGTTCTTC.

This clonotype was observed a few times. The CDR3 region has the DNA TGCAGTGCCCCGGGACTAGCGGGAGGTTCCTACGAGCAGTACTTC. Translating gives CSAPGLAGGSYEQYF. The rearrangement links TRBV20-1 to TRBJ2-7; 15 positions agree with TRBD2. V was clipped by 6 bases and J by 1 base; unmatched bases: 4. This CDR3 has 15 amino acids. The germline V gene has CDR1 DFQATT and CDR2 SNEGSKA (reference sequence).

The gene calls are TRBV2 and TRBJ2-7; 8 nucleotides line up with TRBD1. Germline CDR1 and CDR2: SNHLY and FYNNEI. V was pared by 5 bases and J by 2 bases, with 5 bases of the junction left unmatched. This CDR3 spans 14 amino acids. Here the CDR3 DNA reads TGTGCCAGCAGTCGGACAGGGTCCACCTACGAGCAGTACTTC. This gives the protein CASSRTGSTYEQYF.

This clonotype has a handful of counts. The rearrangement uses TRBV20-1 and TRBJ2-7; 10 bases agree with TRBD2. CDR3 length equals 17 residues. V gave up 3 bases and J gave up 1 base; unmatched junction bases: 12. The V gene's germline CDR1 is DFQATT and CDR2 SNEGSKA (reference sequence). The DNA of the CDR3 is TGCAGTGCTAGCTTGGGACTAGCGAGCCGAGGTTCCTACGAGCAGTACTTC. Its translation: CSASLGLASRGSYEQYF.

The genes are TRBV2 and TRBJ2-7, with 8 bases matching TRBD2. J was trimmed by 0 bases and V by 6 bases; bases with no gene match: 10. The CDR3 has 16 residues. Germline CDR1 SNHLY, CDR2 FYNNEI. CDR3 loop: CASRRESGGYSYEQYF. The CDR3 DNA sequence: TGTGCCAGCAGAAGAGAGAGCGGGGGCTACTCCTACGAGCAGTACTTC. The complete variable domain, with remaining parts taken from reference TRBV2 and TRBJ2-7, reads EPEVTQTPSHQVTQMGQEVILRCVPISNHLYFYWYRQILGQKVEFLVSFYNNEISEKSEIFDDQFSVERPDGSNFTLKIRSTKLEDSAMYFCASRRESGGYSYEQYFGPGTRLTVT.

The table lists this clonotype with a few counts. CDR3: CASSATGRNGYTF. The CDR3, as DNA: TGTGCCAGCAGTGCTACAGGGAGGAATGGCTACACCTTC. V usage is TRBV6-1 and J usage is TRBJ1-2; the D gene is possibly TRBD1 (6 bases). In germline, CDR1 is MNHNS, CDR2 SASEGT. V was cut by 4 bases and J by 6 bases, with 12 bases left in between. The CDR3 runs 13 residues.

The chain uses TRBV5-1 and TRBJ2-2; possibly TRBD1 for D (6 bases). This CDR3 region has 16 residues. Germline-derived CDR1 and CDR2 are SGHRS and YFSETQ. The V end lost 4 bases, the J end lost 6 bases, and 19 bases lay between the germline ends. CDR3 region: CASSVVSGVISGELFF. CDR3 bases: TGCGCCAGCAGCGTTGTGTCAGGGGTTATCTCCGGGGAGCTGTTTTTT. Looking up the rest from reference TRBV5-1 and TRBJ2-2 gives the full variable domain: KAGVTQTPRYLIKTRGQQVTLSCSPISGHRSVSWYQQTPGQGLQFLFEYFSETQRNKGNFPGRFSGRQFSNSRSEMNVSTLELGDSALYLCASSVVSGVISGELFFGEGSRLTVL.

This clonotype has only a few counts. The chain joins TRBV20-1 to TRBJ2-1, with 8 nucleotides matching TRBD2. The ends lost 0 bases at V and 0 bases at J; junction bases unmatched: 4. Germline V lookup: CDR1 DFQATT, CDR2 SNEGSKA (reference sequence). This CDR3 spans 16 amino acids. The CDR3 is CSAREFGRDSYNEQFF. The CDR3 DNA reads TGCAGTGCTAGAGAATTCGGGAGGGACTCCTACAATGAGCAGTTCTTC.

This clonotype came up a few times. The J gene is TRBJ2-1, the V gene TRBV2; 7 nucleotides agree with TRBD2. Unmatched junction bases numbered 12, after V lost 2 bases and J lost 5 bases. The CDR3 loop spans 17 amino acids. Per germline, CDR1 SNHLY and CDR2 FYNNEI. The CDR3 sequence is CASSEHSRGGRDNEQFF. CDR3 DNA sequence: TGTGCCAGCAGTGAACATAGTAGGGGCGGGAGAGACAATGAGCAGTTCTTC. The entire variable domain, with the rest obtained from reference TRBV2 and TRBJ2-1, is as follows: EPEVTQTPSHQVTQMGQEVILRCVPISNHLYFYWYRQILGQKVEFLVSFYNNEISEKSEIFDDQFSVERPDGSNFTLKIRSTKLEDSAMYFCASSEHSRGGRDNEQFFGPGTRLTVL.

The V and J genes are TRBV7-3 and TRBJ2-2, with a tentative D call TRBD1 (6 bases). Trimming took off 0 bases at V and 6 bases at J, with 20 bases between the two ends. This CDR3 has 18 amino acids. CDR1 is SGHTA and CDR2 is FQGTGA in the germline V gene. CDR3 loop: CASSLTGTGYDRPGELFF. CDR3 sequence (DNA): TGTGCCAGCAGCTTAACGGGAACAGGGTATGACCGCCCCGGGGAGCTGTTTTTT.

V and J are TRBV6-5 and TRBJ1-1; D remains ambiguous. The CDR3 has 14 amino acids. V lost 7 bases, J lost 5 bases, and 17 bases lay in between. The V gene's germline CDR1 is MNHEY and CDR2 SVGAGI. The CDR3 sequence is CASISRAGGTEAFF. The DNA of the CDR3 is TGTGCCAGCATATCTCGAGCGGGTGGTACTGAAGCTTTCTTT.

This sequence joins TRBV11-2 and TRBJ2-7, with unresolved D. The V gene's germline CDR1 is SGHAT and CDR2 FQNNGV. This CDR3 comprises 14 residues. V lost 3 bases and J 6 bases, leaving 15 bases between the germline ends. The CDR3 spells CASSLGPTSLEQYF. CDR3 in DNA: TGTGCCAGCAGCTTGGGCCCCACCTCTCTCGAGCAGTACTTC.

The genes are TRBV29-1 and TRBJ2-3; the match to TRBD1 covers 9 bases. CDR1 and CDR2 (germline): SQVTM, ANQGSEA. Trimming took 0 bases from V and 3 from J; bases not matched to a gene: 4. This CDR3 comprises 15 residues. The CDR3 nucleotides are TGCAGCGTTGAAGACGGGACAGGGAGTACAGATACGCAGTATTTT. It yields the protein CSVEDGTGSTDTQYF.

This chain uses TRBV2 with TRBJ2-5; D call uncertain. The V gene lost 3 bases and the J gene lost 3 bases, with 17 bases spanning the gap. Germline V gene data show CDR1 as SNHLY and CDR2 as FYNNEI. The CDR3 covers 16 residues. The CDR3 loop reads CASSDWGFKLEETQYF. CDR3 nucleotides: TGTGCCAGCAGTGACTGGGGATTCAAGTTGGAAGAGACCCAGTACTTC.

V gene TRBV28 combines with J gene TRBJ1-1, with D possibly TRBD1 on 5 matching bases. This CDR3 region has 15 residues. V lost 5 bases to trimming and J lost 2 bases, with 15 bases between them. The germline V gene encodes CDR1 MDHEN and CDR2 SYDVKM. CDR3 protein: CASSITGTVNTEAFF. The CDR3 DNA reads as TGTGCCAGCAGTATTACCGGGACCGTTAACACTGAAGCTTTCTTT.

This rearrangement joins TRBV15 to TRBJ2-1; 7 nucleotides agree with TRBD2. The CDR3 runs 14 residues. Trimming took 5 bases from V and 7 from J; bases not matched to a gene: 8. Germline V gene data show CDR1 as LNHNV and CDR2 as YYDKDF (reference sequence). The CDR3 DNA reads as TGTGCCACCAGCGGCCGGGACTATGGGAATGAGCAGTTCTTC. Translation gives CATSGRDYGNEQFF.

V and J are TRBV6-1 and TRBJ2-2; maybe TRBD2 (6 bases). Trimming left V 5 bases short and J 3 bases short, with 16 bases between. This CDR3 is 16 amino acids long. Germline CDR1 MNHNS, CDR2 SASEGT. In DNA, the CDR3 is TGTGCCAGCAGTCCCCGACTAGAGGTTTACACCGGGGAGCTGTTTTTT. Its protein product is CASSPRLEVYTGELFF.

There are many counts of this clonotype. The chain combines TRBV28 with TRBJ2-3; either TRBD1 or TRBD2 may fit D (5 bases each). Germline loops: CDR1 MDHEN, CDR2 SYDVKM. CDR3 length: 15 residues. V was trimmed by 4 bases and J by 6 bases, leaving 17 bases between them. CDR3 nucleotides: TGTGCCAGCAGTTCGGCACGCCGGGGCGGCGATACGCAGTATTTT. Protein product: CASSSARRGGDTQYF.

The gene calls are TRBV6-2 or TRBV6-3 and TRBJ2-1; tentative D call: TRBD2 (6 bases). Germline V CDR1 and CDR2: MNHEY, SVGEGT. Trimming shortened V by 8 bases and J by 10 bases, and 21 bases separated the two germline ends. The CDR3 contains 14 residues. CDR3 sequence: CASRESGDAHEQFF. The CDR3 DNA reads as TGTGCCAGCCGAGAATCGGGAGATGCACACGAGCAGTTCTTC.

This clonotype has a count of ten or more. The chain combines TRBV6-5 with TRBJ1-1; D not resolved. V was pared by 2 bases and J by 1 base, with 14 bases between. The CDR3 has 16 residues. Germline loops: CDR1 MNHEY, CDR2 SVGAGI. This chain's CDR3 is CASSYGFSVKNTEAFF. The CDR3, as DNA: TGTGCCAGCAGTTACGGGTTTAGTGTGAAGAACACTGAAGCTTTCTTT.

The chain uses TRBV27 and TRBJ1-1, with D maybe TRBD1 (6 bases). The CDR3 is 14 amino acids. V was clipped by 8 bases and J by 1 base, with 14 bases between them. Germline CDR1 MNHEY, CDR2 SMNVEV (reference sequence). CDR3 loop: CASGSPGQNTEAFF. CDR3 coding DNA: TGTGCCAGCGGCTCCCCGGGACAGAACACTGAAGCTTTCTTT.

The V and J genes are TRBV9 and TRBJ2-7; D unresolved. The CDR3 runs 13 residues. CDR1 is SGDLS and CDR2 is YYNGEE in the germline V gene. The germline V and J ends were trimmed by 4 bases and 4 bases, with 12 bases remaining between them. The DNA for the CDR3 is TGTGCCAGCAGCCCCCACCCTGAGTACGAGCAGTACTTC. It yields the protein CASSPHPEYEQYF. The entire variable domain, with the rest obtained from reference TRBV9 and TRBJ2-7, is as follows: DSGVTQTPKHLITATGQRVTLRCSPRSGDLSVYWYQQSLDQGLQFLIQYYNGEERAKGNILERFSAQQFPDLHSELNLSSLELGDSALYFCASSPHPEYEQYFGPGTRLTVT.